Included here is one T cell receptor beta chain sequence, with context. The data stem from a study of blood T cell repertoires in COVID-19. As for the study in general: Some COVID-19 samples were acute and others convalescent; all came from the United States, Italy and Spain.

The method was immunoSEQ multiplex PCR; TCRdb's version includes in-frame clones alone and lacks a portion of them. The table includes 200,000 to 250,000 clones, about 83% detected once. Germline V gives CDR1 SGHVS, CDR2 FQNEAQ. After removal of 5 bases from V and 4 bases from J, the junction contained 5 bases not matched to a gene. The CDR3 totals 14 residues. The V call is TRBV7-8, the J call TRBJ1-5, with TRBD1 identical over 7 bases. This TCR was sampled from a woman in her fifties or sixties who had recovered from COVID-19. Source material: PBMCs or T cells enriched from blood (not recorded which). CDR3 amino acids: CASSQYRGNQPQHF. The CDR3 DNA is TGTGCCAGCAGCCAGTACAGGGGAAATCAGCCCCAGCATTTT. Filled out from reference TRBV7-8 and TRBJ1-5, the complete variable domain reads GAGVSQSPRYKVAKRGQDVALRCDPISGHVSLFWYQQALGQGPEFLTYFQNEAQLDKSGLPSDRFFAERPEGSVSTLKIQRTQQEDSAVYLCASSQYRGNQPQHFGDGTRLSIL.